A selection of T cell receptor beta chains follows, all from one sample in a study of cytomegalovirus exposure and HLA in healthy donors. Clones were sequenced by immunoSEQ multiplex PCR, and TCRdb holds only the in-frame ones, with some missing. Counted here are 150,000 to 200,000 clones, roughly 85% occurring once; the ten biggest clones make up nearly 4.5%. The specimen was PBMCs. The receptors originated from a woman in her 30s in good health and CMV-seropositive. Both conserved end residues are part of each CDR3. The D gene is left open where the match is weak. Expanded clones get a size class; other rows say once, few or many, or leave the size out.

j_gene	v_gene	abundance	d_gene	CDR3aa	CDR3nt
TRBJ1-6	TRBV4-1	-	-	CASSQYYTIEYNSPLHF	TGCGCCAGCAGCCAATACTACACCATTGAATATAATTCACCCCTCCACTTT
TRBJ2-7	TRBV5-6	-	-	CASSLGSGSSYEQYF	TGTGCCAGCAGCCTAGGGTCGGGATCCTCCTACGAGCAGTACTTC
TRBJ2-7	TRBV11-3	-	-	CASSPFGAYEQYF	TGTGCCAGCAGCCCGTTCGGGGCCTACGAGCAGTACTTC
TRBJ2-7	TRBV4-1	few	-	CASSQEGDSSYEQYF	TGCGCCAGCAGCCAGGAGGGGGACAGCTCCTACGAGCAGTACTTC
TRBJ2-7	TRBV5-8	-	TRBD1	CASSTRTGGRHEQYF	TGTGCCAGCAGCACCCGGACAGGGGGCCGGCACGAGCAGTACTTC
TRBJ2-7	TRBV7-8	-	-	CASSLARAGYEQYF	TGTGCCAGCAGCTTAGCGCGAGCGGGCTACGAGCAGTACTTC
TRBJ2-7	TRBV11-3	-	TRBD2	CASTQVGGPGGEQYF	TGTGCCAGCACCCAGGTGGGAGGGCCAGGAGGCGAGCAGTACTTC
TRBJ2-1	TRBV5-1	-	TRBD1	CASSQGGTGGDEQFF	TGCGCCAGCAGCCAGGGGGGGACAGGGGGCGATGAGCAGTTCTTC
TRBJ1-6	TRBV6-5	-	-	CASSYGSRSPLHF	TGTGCCAGCAGTTACGGGTCGCGGTCACCCCTCCACTTT
TRBJ2-1	TRBV19	-	-	CASSLRYNEQFF	TGTGCCAGTAGTCTCCGTTACAATGAGCAGTTCTTC